These T cell receptor beta chains were read from a single sample in a study of blood T cell repertoires in COVID-19. This table comes from immunoSEQ multiplex PCR, and its TCRdb copy is limited to in-frame clones, with some not included. The sample lists some 250,000 clones, over 65% occurring once. Sequencing was done on a sample of peripheral blood. The receptors were sampled from an elderly woman with acute or convalescent COVID-19. CDR3s include the opening cysteine and the closing phenylalanine or tryptophan. The D gene is left open where the match is weak. The size entry is marked missing in some rows and otherwise reads once, few, many or a size class.

TRBV7-9	.	.	TRBJ1-4	CASSLTGSLFF	TGTGCCAGCAGCTTGACAGGTAGTCTGTTTTTT
TRBV9	.	TRBD2	TRBJ2-5	CASSVGLAGVQETQYF	TGTGCCAGCAGCGTAGGGCTAGCGGGCGTACAAGAGACCCAGTACTTC
TRBV3-1/TRBV3-2	.	TRBD1	TRBJ2-5	CASSPPFDRGQETQYF	TGTGCCAGCAGCCCTCCTTTCGACAGGGGACAAGAGACCCAGTACTTC
TRBV5-1	.	.	TRBJ2-7	CASSPQGLVYEQYF	TGCGCCAGCAGCCCCCAGGGGTTAGTCTACGAGCAGTACTTC
TRBV2	.	TRBD1	TRBJ1-2	CASSAGQGRYYGYTF	TGTGCCAGCAGTGCTGGACAGGGGCGCTACTATGGCTACACCTTC
TRBV5-1	many	TRBD1	TRBJ1-1	CASSLGQDRFREAFF	TGCGCCAGCAGCTTAGGACAGGACAGATTCCGTGAAGCTTTCTTT
TRBV5-6	few	TRBD2	TRBJ2-1	CASSQPTSGRYNEQFF	TGTGCCAGCAGCCAGCCGACTAGCGGGAGGTACAATGAGCAGTTCTTC
TRBV9	.	.	TRBJ2-3	CASSVEAVTDTQYF	TGTGCCAGCAGCGTAGAGGCGGTCACAGATACGCAGTATTTT
TRBV11-2	.	.	TRBJ1-2	CASSSDQGMGGYTF	TGTGCCAGCAGCTCTGATCAGGGGATGGGTGGCTACACCTTC
TRBV6-2/TRBV6-3	.	TRBD1	TRBJ1-1	CASSYPTGGGTFF	TGTGCCAGCAGTTACCCGACAGGGGGCGGAACTTTCTTT
TRBV6-2/TRBV6-3	.	TRBD1	TRBJ2-1	CASSYDRGRISVSYNEQFF	TGTGCCAGCAGTTACGACAGGGGTAGGATATCGGTCTCCTACAATGAGCAGTTCTTC
TRBV9	.	.	TRBJ1-3	CASSVGSSGNTIYF	TGTGCCAGCAGCGTAGGTAGCTCTGGAAACACCATATATTTT
TRBV19	.	TRBD1	TRBJ1-5	CASGWSGQGRGFQPQHF	TGTGCCAGTGGATGGTCTGGACAGGGGCGGGGATTTCAGCCCCAGCATTTT
TRBV4-2	.	TRBD1	TRBJ1-6	CASSLRTGDNSPLHF	TGTGCCAGCAGCTTAAGGACAGGCGACAATTCACCCCTCCACTTT
TRBV2	.	.	TRBJ2-3	CASSPEDILNTQYF	TGTGCCAGCAGCCCCGAGGACATTCTTAATACGCAGTATTTT
TRBV19	.	.	TRBJ2-1	CASSRSGGYNEQFF	TGTGCCAGTAGTCGCAGTGGGGGGTACAATGAGCAGTTCTTC
TRBV9	.	TRBD2	TRBJ2-1	CASSVAIAGSSYNEQFF	TGTGCCAGCAGCGTTGCAATAGCGGGCAGCTCCTACAATGAGCAGTTCTTC
TRBV3-1/TRBV3-2	.	TRBD1	TRBJ1-4	CASSLRTGREKLFF	TGTGCCAGCAGCCTTCGGACAGGGCGGGAAAAACTGTTTTTT
TRBV30	.	.	TRBJ2-7	CAWSGGPGGFHEQYF	TGTGCCTGGTCAGGCGGGCCTGGGGGCTTCCACGAGCAGTACTTC
TRBV5-1	.	.	TRBJ2-7	CASSLDTTYEQYF	TGCGCCAGCAGCTTGGACACCACCTACGAGCAGTACTTC
TRBV3-1/TRBV3-2	few	TRBD1	TRBJ1-2	CASSQRLGTGTNYGYTF	TGTGCCAGCAGCCAACGGCTCGGGACAGGGACGAACTATGGCTACACCTTC
TRBV19	.	TRBD2	TRBJ2-7	CASTPTSGSSYEQYF	TGTGCCAGTACCCCGACTAGCGGTAGCTCCTACGAGCAGTACTTC
TRBV7-9	few	.	TRBJ1-5	CASSLGRTLLPQHF	TGTGCCAGCAGCTTAGGGCGGACTTTGCTGCCCCAGCATTTT
TRBV29-1	.	TRBD1	TRBJ1-1	CSVSSGTGGTEAFF	TGCAGCGTTAGTTCCGGGACAGGGGGCACTGAAGCTTTCTTT
TRBV6-5	.	TRBD1	TRBJ2-7	CASNPYRGPYEQYF	TGTGCCAGCAATCCATACAGGGGGCCCTACGAGCAGTACTTC
TRBV30	.	.	TRBJ1-3	CAWSDFGGLSGNTIYF	TGTGCCTGGAGTGACTTCGGGGGGCTATCTGGAAACACCATATATTTT
TRBV5-1	once	.	TRBJ1-2	CASSFQGGDYGYTF	TGCGCCAGCAGCTTTCAAGGGGGTGACTATGGCTACACCTTC
TRBV2	.	.	TRBJ2-5	CASSEERGETQYF	TGTGCCAGCAGTGAAGAGAGAGGGGAGACCCAGTACTTC
TRBV7-6	.	TRBD1	TRBJ2-3	CASSPRSGTGGTDTQYF	TGTGCCAGCAGCCCACGATCCGGGACAGGGGGCACAGATACGCAGTATTTT
TRBV3-1/TRBV3-2	few	TRBD1	TRBJ1-3	CASSSWTGSGNTIYF	TGTGCCAGCAGCTCGTGGACAGGGTCTGGAAACACCATATATTTT
TRBV27	.	.	TRBJ2-2	CASSLSGLRTGELFF	TGTGCCAGCAGTTTATCCGGACTCAGAACCGGGGAGCTGTTTTTT
TRBV30	.	.	TRBJ2-5	CAWSAPTVIRETQYF	TGTGCCTGGAGTGCCCCGACAGTAATTCGGGAGACCCAGTACTTC
TRBV2	once	TRBD1	TRBJ1-3	CASSGQGLSGNTIYF	TGTGCCAGCAGTGGACAGGGCCTCTCTGGAAACACCATATATTTT
TRBV7-7	.	.	TRBJ1-2	CASSSSIQGGYTF	TGTGCCAGCAGCTCATCCATACAGGGAGGCTACACCTTC